The sequence of this TCR beta chain was determined in a study of response to subunit inactivated influenza vaccine. Study-level results: That few new T cells are recruited by each seasonal influenza vaccination was the authors' suggestion.

The germline V gene encodes CDR1 MNHEY and CDR2 SVGEGT. V was cut by 5 bases and J by 6 bases, with 16 bases left in between. This CDR3 spans 14 amino acids. TCRdb reprocessed the RT-PCR reads with MiXCR, giving one entry per CDR3 protein. The table has 500,000 to 600,000 distinct CDR3 sequences, more than 15% seen once. A few counts support this clonotype. Its specificity is not known. Specimen: CD4+ T cells sorted from PBMCs, collected 23 months after vaccination. This chain links TRBV6-2 or TRBV6-3 with TRBJ1-1; tentatively, D is TRBD1 (6 bases). The receptor's source is a man aged 50-75 years who received an inactivated influenza vaccine. The CDR3 sequence is CASSPPGRGAEAFF. The CDR3 bases are TGTGCCAGCAGTCCCCCAGGGAGGGGGGCTGAAGCTTTCTTT.